What follows is one TCR beta chain and its context. These data originate in a study of blood T cell repertoires in COVID-19. Study-level background: Samples of COVID-19 (acute and convalescent) were obtained from the United States, Italy and Spain.

Source study methods: The assay estimated nucleated cells by amplifying reference gene primers. Assay used: immunoSEQ multiplex PCR; TCRdb lists only in-frame clones, some missing. The D gene and trimming were derived from the DNA, and the V and J assignments and clone size from that table. This sample yields roughly 250,000 clones, of which around nine tenths are seen a single time; approximately 2% belongs to the top ten. Individuals aged roughly 18 to 95 years were recruited from roughly 23 US areas. Trimming took off 0 bases at V and 2 bases at J, with 6 bases between the two ends. This CDR3 region has 14 residues. CDR1 SGHRS and CDR2 YFSETQ come from the germline V gene.

Sequenced material: PBMCs or T cells enriched from blood (not recorded which). The TCR comes from a woman in her late teens or twenties who had recovered from COVID-19. The chain links TRBV5-1 to TRBJ2-1; D is undetermined. CDR3 protein: CASSLVNTYNEQFF. The CDR3 DNA reads as TGCGCCAGCAGCTTGGTTAACACCTACAATGAGCAGTTCTTC.